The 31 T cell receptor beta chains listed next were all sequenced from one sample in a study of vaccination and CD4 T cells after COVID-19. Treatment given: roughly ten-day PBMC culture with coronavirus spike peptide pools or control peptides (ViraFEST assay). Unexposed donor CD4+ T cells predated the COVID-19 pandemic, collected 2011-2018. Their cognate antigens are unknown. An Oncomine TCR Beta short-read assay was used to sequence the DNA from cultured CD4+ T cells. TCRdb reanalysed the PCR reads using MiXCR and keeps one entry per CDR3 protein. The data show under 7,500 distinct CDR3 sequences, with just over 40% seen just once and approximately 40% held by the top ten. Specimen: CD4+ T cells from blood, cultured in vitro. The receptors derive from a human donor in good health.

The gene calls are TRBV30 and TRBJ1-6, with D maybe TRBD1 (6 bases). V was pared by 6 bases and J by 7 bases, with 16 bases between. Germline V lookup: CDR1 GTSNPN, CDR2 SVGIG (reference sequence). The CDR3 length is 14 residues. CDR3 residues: CACEQGSLNSPLHF. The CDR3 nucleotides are TGTGCCTGTGAACAGGGTTCCTTAAATTCACCCCTCCACTTT.

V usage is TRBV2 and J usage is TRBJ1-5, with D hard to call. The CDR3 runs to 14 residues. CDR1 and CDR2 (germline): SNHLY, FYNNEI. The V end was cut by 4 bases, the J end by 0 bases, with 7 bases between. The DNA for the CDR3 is TGTGCCAGCAGTGGACGGATTAGCAATCAGCCCCAGCATTTT. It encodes CASSGRISNQPQHF.

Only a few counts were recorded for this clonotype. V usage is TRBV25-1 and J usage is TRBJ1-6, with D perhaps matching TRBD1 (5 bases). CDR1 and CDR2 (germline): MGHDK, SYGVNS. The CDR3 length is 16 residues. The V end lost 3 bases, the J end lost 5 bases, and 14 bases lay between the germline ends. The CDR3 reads CASSDHGGEHNSPLHF. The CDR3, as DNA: TGTGCCAGCAGTGACCACGGGGGGGAGCATAATTCACCCCTCCACTTT.

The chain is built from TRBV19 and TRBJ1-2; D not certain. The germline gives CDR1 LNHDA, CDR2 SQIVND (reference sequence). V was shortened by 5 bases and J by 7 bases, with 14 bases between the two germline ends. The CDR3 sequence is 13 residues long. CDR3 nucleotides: TGTGCCAGTAGTTCGGGCCAGGTGGGTGGCTACACCTTC. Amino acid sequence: CASSSGQVGGYTF.

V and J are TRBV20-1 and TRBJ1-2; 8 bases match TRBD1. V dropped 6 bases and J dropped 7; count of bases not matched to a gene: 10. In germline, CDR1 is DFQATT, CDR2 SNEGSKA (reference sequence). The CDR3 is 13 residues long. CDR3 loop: CSASPGTGSGYTF. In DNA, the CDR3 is TGCAGTGCCTCTCCAGGGACAGGCTCTGGCTACACCTTC.

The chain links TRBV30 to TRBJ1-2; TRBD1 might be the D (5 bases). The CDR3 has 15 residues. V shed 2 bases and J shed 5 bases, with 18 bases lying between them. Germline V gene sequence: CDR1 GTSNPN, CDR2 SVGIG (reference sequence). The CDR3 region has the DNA TGTGCCTGGAGTATTCTTCTCGGGGGAGAGTATGGCTACACCTTC. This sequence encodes CAWSILLGGEYGYTF.

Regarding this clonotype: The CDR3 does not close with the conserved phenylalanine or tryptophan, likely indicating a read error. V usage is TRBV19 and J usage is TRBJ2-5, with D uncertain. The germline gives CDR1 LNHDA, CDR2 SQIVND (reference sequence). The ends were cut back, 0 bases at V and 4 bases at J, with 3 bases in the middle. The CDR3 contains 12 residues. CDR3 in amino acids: CASSIEGETQYL. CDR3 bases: TGTGCCAGTAGTATAGAGGGAGAGACCCAGTACTTA.

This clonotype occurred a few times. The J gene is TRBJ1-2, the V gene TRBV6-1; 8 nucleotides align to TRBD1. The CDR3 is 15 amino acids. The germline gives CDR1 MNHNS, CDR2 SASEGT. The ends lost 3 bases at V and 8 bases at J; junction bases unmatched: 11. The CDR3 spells CASSDVPGDRSGYTF. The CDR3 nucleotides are TGTGCCAGCAGTGATGTTCCTGGGGACAGGAGCGGCTACACCTTC.

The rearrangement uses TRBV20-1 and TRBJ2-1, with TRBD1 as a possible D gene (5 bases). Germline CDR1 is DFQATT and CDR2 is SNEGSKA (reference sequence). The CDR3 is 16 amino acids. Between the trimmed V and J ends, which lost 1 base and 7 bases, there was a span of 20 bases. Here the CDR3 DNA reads TGCAGTGCTAGAGTATCCCAGGGAACTTGGGTGAATGAGCAGTTCTTC. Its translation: CSARVSQGTWVNEQFF.

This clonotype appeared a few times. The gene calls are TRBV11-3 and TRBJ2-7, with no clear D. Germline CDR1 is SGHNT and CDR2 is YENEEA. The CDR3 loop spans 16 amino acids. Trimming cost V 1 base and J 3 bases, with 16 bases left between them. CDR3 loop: CASSLALRNPNYEQYF. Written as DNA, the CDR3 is TGTGCCAGCAGCTTAGCCTTAAGGAACCCAAACTACGAGCAGTACTTC.

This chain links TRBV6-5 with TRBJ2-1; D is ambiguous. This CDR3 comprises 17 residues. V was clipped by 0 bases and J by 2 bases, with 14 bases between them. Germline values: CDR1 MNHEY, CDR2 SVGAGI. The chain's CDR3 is CASSYSGTMATYNEQFF. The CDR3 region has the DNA TGTGCCAGCAGTTACTCGGGTACTATGGCAACCTACAATGAGCAGTTCTTC.

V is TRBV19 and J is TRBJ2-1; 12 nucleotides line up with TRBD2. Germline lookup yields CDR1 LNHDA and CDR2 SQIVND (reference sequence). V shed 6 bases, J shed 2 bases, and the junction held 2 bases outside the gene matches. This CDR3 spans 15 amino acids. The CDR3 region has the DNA TGTGCCAGTAGGCGACTAGCGGGAGCCTACAATGAGCAGTTCTTC. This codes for CASRRLAGAYNEQFF.

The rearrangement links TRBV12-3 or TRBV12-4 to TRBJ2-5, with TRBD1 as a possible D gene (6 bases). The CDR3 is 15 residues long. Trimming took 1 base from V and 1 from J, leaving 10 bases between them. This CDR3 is CASSLEGHSQETQYF. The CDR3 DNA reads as TGTGCCAGCAGTTTAGAGGGACACAGCCAAGAGACCCAGTACTTC.

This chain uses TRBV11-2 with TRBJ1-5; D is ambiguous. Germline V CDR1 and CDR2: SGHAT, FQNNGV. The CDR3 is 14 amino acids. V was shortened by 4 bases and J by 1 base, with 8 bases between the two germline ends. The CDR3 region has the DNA TGTGCCAGCAGCTCACTCAGAAGCAATCAGCCCCAGCATTTT. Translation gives CASSSLRSNQPQHF.

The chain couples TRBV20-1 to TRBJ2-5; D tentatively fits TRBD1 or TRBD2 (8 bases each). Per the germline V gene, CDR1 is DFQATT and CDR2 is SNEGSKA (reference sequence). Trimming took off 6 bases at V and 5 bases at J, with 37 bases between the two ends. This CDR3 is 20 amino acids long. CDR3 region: CSAPTGEEAGVSFVGETQYF. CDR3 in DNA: TGCAGTGCACCGACAGGGGAGGAAGCGGGGGTTAGCTTCGTGGGGGAGACCCAGTACTTC.

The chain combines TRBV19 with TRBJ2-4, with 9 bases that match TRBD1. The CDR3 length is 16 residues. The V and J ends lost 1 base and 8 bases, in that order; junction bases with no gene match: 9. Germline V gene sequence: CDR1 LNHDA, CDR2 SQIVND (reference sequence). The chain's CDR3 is CASSIVGQGLMDIQYF. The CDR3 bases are TGTGCCAGTAGTATAGTGGGACAGGGCCTTATGGACATTCAGTACTTC.

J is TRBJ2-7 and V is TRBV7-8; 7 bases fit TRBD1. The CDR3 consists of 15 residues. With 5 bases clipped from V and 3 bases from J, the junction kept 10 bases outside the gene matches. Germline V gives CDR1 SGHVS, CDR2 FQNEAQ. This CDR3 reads CASSPYRDSVYEQYF. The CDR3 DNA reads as TGTGCCAGCAGCCCCTACCGGGACAGCGTCTACGAGCAGTACTTC.

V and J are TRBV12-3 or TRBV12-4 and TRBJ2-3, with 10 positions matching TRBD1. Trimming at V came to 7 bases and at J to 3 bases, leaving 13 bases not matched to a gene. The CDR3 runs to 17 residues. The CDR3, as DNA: TGTGCCAGCACGTCTGGGTGGGGGACAGGGGCTACAGATACGCAGTATTTT. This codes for CASTSGWGTGATDTQYF.

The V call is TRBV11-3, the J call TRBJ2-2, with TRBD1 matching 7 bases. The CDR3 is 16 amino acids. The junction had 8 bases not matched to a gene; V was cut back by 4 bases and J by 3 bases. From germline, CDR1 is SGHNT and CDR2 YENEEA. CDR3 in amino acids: CASSSLRGTDTGELFF. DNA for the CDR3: TGTGCCAGCAGCTCCCTCAGGGGGACGGACACCGGGGAGCTGTTTTTT. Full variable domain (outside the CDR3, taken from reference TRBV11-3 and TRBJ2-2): EAGVVQSPRYKIIEKKQPVAFWCNPISGHNTLYWYLQNLGQGPELLIRYENEEAVDDSQLPKDRFSAERLKGVDSTLKIQPAELGDSAVYLCASSSLRGTDTGELFFGEGSRLTVL.

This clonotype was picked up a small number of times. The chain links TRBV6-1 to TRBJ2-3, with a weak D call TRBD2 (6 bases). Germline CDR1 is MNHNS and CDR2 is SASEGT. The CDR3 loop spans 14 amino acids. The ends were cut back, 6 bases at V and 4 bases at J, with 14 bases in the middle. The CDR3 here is CASRRLEKSDTQYF. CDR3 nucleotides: TGTGCCAGCAGACGACTAGAGAAGTCAGATACGCAGTATTTT.

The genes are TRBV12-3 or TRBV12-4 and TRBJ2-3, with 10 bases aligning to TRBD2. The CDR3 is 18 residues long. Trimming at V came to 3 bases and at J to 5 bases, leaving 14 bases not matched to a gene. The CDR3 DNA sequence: TGTGCCAGCAGTTTGACCCCCGGGACTAGCGTTAGTATAGATACGCAGTATTTT. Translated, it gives CASSLTPGTSVSIDTQYF.

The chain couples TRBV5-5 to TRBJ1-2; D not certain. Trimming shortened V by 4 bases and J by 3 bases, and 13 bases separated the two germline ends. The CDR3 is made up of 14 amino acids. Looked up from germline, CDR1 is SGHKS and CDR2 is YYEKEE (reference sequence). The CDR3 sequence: CASSTPPEHYGYTF. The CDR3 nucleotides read TGTGCCAGCAGCACCCCCCCGGAACACTATGGCTACACCTTC.

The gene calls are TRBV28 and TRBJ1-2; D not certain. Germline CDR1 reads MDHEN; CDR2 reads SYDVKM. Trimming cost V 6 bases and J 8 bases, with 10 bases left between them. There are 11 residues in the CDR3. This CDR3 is CASSPHLGYTF. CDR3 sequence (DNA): TGTGCCAGCAGCCCCCATCTCGGCTACACCTTC.

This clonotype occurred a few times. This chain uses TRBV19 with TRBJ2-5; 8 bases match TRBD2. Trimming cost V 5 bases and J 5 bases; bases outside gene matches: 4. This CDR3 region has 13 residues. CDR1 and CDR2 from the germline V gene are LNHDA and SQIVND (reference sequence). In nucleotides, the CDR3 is TGTGCCAGTAGTCCGGGGGGGCTGGAGACCCAGTACTTC. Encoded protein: CASSPGGLETQYF.

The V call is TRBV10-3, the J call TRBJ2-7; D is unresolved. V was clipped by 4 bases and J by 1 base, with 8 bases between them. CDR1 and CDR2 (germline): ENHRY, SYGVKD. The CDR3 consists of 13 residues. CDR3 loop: CAISVGGSYEQYF. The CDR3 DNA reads TGTGCCATCAGTGTCGGCGGTTCCTACGAGCAGTACTTC.

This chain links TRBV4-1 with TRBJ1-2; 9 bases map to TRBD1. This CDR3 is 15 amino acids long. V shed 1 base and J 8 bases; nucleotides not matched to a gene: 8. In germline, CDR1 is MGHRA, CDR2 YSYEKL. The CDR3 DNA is TGCGCCAGCAGCCAAGGACGGGGGACAGGGAGCGGCTACACCTTC. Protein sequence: CASSQGRGTGSGYTF.

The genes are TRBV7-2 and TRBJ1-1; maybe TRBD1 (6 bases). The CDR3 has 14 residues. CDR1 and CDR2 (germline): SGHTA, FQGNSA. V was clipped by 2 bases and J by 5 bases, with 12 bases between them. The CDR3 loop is CASSLLQGSTEAFF. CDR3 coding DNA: TGTGCCAGCAGCTTACTACAGGGCTCTACTGAAGCTTTCTTT.

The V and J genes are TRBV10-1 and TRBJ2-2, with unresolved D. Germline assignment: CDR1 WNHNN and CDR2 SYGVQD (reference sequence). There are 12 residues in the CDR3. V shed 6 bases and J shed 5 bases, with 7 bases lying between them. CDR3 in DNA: TGCGCCAGCAGCCCGACTACCGGGGAGCTGTTTTTT. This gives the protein CASSPTTGELFF.

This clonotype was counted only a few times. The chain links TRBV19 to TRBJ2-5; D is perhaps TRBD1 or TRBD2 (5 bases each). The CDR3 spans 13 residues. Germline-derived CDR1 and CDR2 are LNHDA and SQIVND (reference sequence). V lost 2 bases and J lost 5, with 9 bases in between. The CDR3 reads CASSIQGVETQYF. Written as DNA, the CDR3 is TGTGCCAGTAGTATACAGGGAGTGGAGACCCAGTACTTC.

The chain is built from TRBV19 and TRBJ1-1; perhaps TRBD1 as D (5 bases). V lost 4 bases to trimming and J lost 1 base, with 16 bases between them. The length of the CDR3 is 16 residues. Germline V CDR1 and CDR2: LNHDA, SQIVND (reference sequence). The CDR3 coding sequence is TGTGCCAGTAGTAGGTGGGGGGGGGTTGAGAACACTGAAGCTTTCTTT. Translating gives CASSRWGGVENTEAFF.

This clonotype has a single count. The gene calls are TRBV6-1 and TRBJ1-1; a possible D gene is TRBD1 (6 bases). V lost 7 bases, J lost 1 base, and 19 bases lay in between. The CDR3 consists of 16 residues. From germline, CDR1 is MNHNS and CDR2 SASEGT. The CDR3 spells CASNRRVGGANTEAFF. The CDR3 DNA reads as TGTGCCAGCAACCGAAGGGTGGGGGGCGCGAACACTGAAGCTTTCTTT.